The 4 T cell receptor beta chains given below trace back to one sample, sequenced in a study of blood T cell repertoires in COVID-19. Profiling relied on immunoSEQ multiplex PCR, and the TCRdb table lists in-frame clones only, not all of them. The data show around 40,000 clones, about 94% seen once. Input material: peripheral blood. The source is a human donor with active COVID-19. The donor label of this sample is uncertain.

The chain has TRBV6-1 and TRBJ2-1; D ambiguous. The CDR3 runs 15 residues. Germline CDR1 MNHNS, CDR2 SASEGT. The V gene lost 1 base and the J gene lost 0 bases, with 7 bases spanning the gap. CDR3 amino acids: CASSEDWSSYNEQFF. The CDR3 nucleotides are TGTGCCAGCAGTGAAGACTGGAGCTCCTACAATGAGCAGTTCTTC.

The chain recombines TRBV5-5 with TRBJ2-7; TRBD1 matches 9 bases. V was pared by 0 bases and J by 2 bases, with 0 bases of the junction left unmatched. CDR1 and CDR2 from the germline V gene are SGHKS and YYEKEE (reference sequence). The CDR3 has 14 amino acids. This CDR3 reads CASSLGQGAYEQYF. Written as DNA, the CDR3 is TGTGCCAGCAGCTTGGGACAGGGGGCCTACGAGCAGTACTTC.

This clone has a single count. V and J are TRBV5-1 and TRBJ2-7; perhaps TRBD1 as D (6 bases). The V gene lost 0 bases and the J gene lost 7 bases, with 14 bases spanning the gap. The germline V gene has CDR1 SGHRS and CDR2 YFSETQ. The CDR3 covers 14 residues. The CDR3 reads CASSLDTTGSEQYF. CDR3 DNA: TGCGCCAGCAGCTTGGACACGACAGGTTCTGAGCAGTACTTC.

This clone appeared a single time. The rearrangement links TRBV2 to TRBJ1-1; no clear D gene. Germline assignment: CDR1 SNHLY and CDR2 FYNNEI. The CDR3 runs 14 residues. The V gene lost 0 bases and the J gene lost 1 base, with 6 bases spanning the gap. The CDR3 sequence: CASSEASQNTEAFF. CDR3 nucleotides: TGTGCCAGCAGTGAAGCCAGTCAGAACACTGAAGCTTTCTTT.